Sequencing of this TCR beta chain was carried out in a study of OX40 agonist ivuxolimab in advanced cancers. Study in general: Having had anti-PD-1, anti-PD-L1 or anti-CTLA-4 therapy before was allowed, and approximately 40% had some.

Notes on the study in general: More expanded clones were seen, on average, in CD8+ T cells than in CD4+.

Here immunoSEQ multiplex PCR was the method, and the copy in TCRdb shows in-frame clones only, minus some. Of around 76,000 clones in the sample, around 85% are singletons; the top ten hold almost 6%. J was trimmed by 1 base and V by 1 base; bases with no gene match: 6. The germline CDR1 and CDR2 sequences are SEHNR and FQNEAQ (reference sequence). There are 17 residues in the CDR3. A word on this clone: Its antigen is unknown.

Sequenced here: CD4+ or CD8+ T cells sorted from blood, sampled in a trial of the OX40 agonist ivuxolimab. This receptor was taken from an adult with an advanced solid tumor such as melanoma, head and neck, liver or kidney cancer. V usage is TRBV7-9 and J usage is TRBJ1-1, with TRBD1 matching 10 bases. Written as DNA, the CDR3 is TGTGCCAGCAGCTTAGGTATCGGGACAGGGGCGAACACTGAAGCTTTCTTT. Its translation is CASSLGIGTGANTEAFF.